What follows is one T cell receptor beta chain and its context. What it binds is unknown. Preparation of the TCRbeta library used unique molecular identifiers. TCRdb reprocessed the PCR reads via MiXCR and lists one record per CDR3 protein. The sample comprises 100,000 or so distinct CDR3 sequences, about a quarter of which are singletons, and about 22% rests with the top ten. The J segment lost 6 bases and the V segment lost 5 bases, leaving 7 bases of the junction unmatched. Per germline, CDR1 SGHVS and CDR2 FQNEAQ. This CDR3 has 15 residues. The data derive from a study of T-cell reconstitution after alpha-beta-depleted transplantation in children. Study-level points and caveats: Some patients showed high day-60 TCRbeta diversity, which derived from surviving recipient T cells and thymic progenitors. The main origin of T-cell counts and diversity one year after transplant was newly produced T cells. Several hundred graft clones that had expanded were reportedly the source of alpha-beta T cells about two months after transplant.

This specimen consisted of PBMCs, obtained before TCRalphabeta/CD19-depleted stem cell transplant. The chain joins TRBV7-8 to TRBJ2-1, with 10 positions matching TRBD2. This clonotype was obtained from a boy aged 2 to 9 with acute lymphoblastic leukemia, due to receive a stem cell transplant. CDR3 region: CASSDPSGSINEQFF. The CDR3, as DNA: TGTGCCAGCAGCGACCCTAGCGGGAGTATCAATGAGCAGTTCTTC.